Given below is one TCR beta chain in context. This clone was recorded a few times. Its antigen is not yet known. No qualities accompany the bases; no much larger clone lies one base away. Including the terminal cysteine and phenylalanine, the CDR3 comprises 14 residues. Only CDR3 DNA is held: 42 bases, read in frame from base 1. The germline V and J ends show losses of 3 bases and 4 bases respectively, and no gene match explains 3 bases of the junction. CDR1 MNHNS and CDR2 SASEGT were looked up in the germline V gene. The library came from the immunoSEQ multiplex PCR assay. For the multiplex PCR, a mixture combining 60 forward primers for TCR Vbeta segments and 13 reverse primers for TCR Jbeta segments was used. Amplification of the CDR3 region of rearranged TCR beta genes was performed with a multiplex PCR assay on genomic DNA. On the Illumina HiSeq System, the amplified TCR beta libraries were sequenced as 87-base-pair reads. The published analysis was carried out like this. In a later analysis, tens of millions of unique TCR beta chains were counted across the roughly 670 repertoires, and around 10 million of these chains were shared by at least two donors. A nearest-neighbor algorithm error-corrected the raw reads and collapsed the reads into unique sequences, merging closely related sequences to remove PCR and sequencing errors. Alignment of CDR3 sequences to IMGT reference sequences was used to assign V, D and J gene segments. Each retained sequence needed at least a six-nucleotide match to both a V gene segment and a J gene segment. Rearrangements were called productive when the CDR3 lacked stop codons and stayed in frame with V and J; all others were non-productive. Following IMGT convention, CDR3 was defined as the stretch from the second conserved V-encoded cysteine to the conserved J-encoded phenylalanine. The earlier analysis of about 560 of the donors excluded any sequence lacking an unambiguous match to a single V gene segment. In an earlier analysis of several hundred of the donors, V segments were called functional above 56.7% productive rearrangements and were called segregating when the between-donor standard deviation exceeded 5%. To diagnose cytomegalovirus status from the catalog of TCR beta chain sequences, a statistical classification framework was built. In a later analysis, V and J genes were assigned by comparing TCR nucleotide sequences against IMGT/GENE-DB human TR gene sequences. A later analysis assigned CDR3 sequences and most-parsimonious VDJ recombination scenarios with the TCRdist pipeline. A later analysis defined each TCR beta chain by its CDR3 amino acid sequence plus V-gene family, and excluded reads lacking a unique V-gene family. As a way to deal with suspected cross-contamination and a sequencing artifact, a later analysis dropped approximately 570 nucleotide sequences that were highly shared and had low generation probability. In a later analysis, a clonal expansion index for each public chain was calculated from normalized within-repertoire ranks of inferred template counts. Generation probabilities in a later analysis came from a VDJ recombination model fitted to out-of-frame rearrangements, and those results were checked against IGoR. In a later analysis, hypergeometric tests were used to score TCR-TCR, TCR-HLA and TCR-CMV co-occurrence, with a repertoire-size bias correction applied to TCR pairs. False discovery rates were estimated in a later analysis by permuting HLA or CMV assignments 20 times. A later analysis grouped co-occurring TCRs with DBSCAN, adding TCRdist sequence similarity when clustering within HLA-allele-positive subsets. Co-occurrence clustering excluded repertoires with fewer than 30,000 or more than 120,000 public chains, plus five with anomalous nucleotide sharing. This immuneACCESS table, as held by TCRdb, lists in-frame sequences with V and J called but not all clones. Of the missing ones, under half trace to an unresolved V gene in checked studies; the others have no known cause. D and trimming were read from the DNA, whereas the V and J calls and clone size are those reported in that table. The sample has about 170,000 clones on record, more than 65% of them singletons. The ten largest clones capture roughly 1.5% of the sample.

In total, just over 650 healthy bone marrow donors made up the cohort. All cohort members were sampled while nominally healthy, although unrecorded immune exposures were likely present. The donor tested CMV seronegative and was one of the 352 seronegative cohort members. A peripheral blood sample was collected from each donor, and TCR beta sequencing was performed on peripheral blood mononuclear cells. Genomic DNA extraction from the blood cell samples was performed with the Qiagen DNeasy Blood Extraction Kit. This sample was included in a study of cytomegalovirus exposure and HLA in healthy donors (dated by TCRdb to about 2017). Background on the whole study: An earlier analysis of around 600 of the donors reported 250 to 350 Gb of sequence data and some 120 million unique TCR beta sequences from about 179 million T cells. A later genetic analysis took genome-wide SNP genotypes for about three fifths of the roughly 700 donors and used that subset as a discovery cohort. The study profiled the T cell repertoires of around 700 subjects by immunosequencing and related them to cytomegalovirus serostatus. To predict cytomegalovirus infection status, the study brought together high-throughput TCR immunosequencing, statistical association of individual TCRs with disease status, and machine learning. The study aimed to test whether signatures of past pathogen exposure could be identified by cataloging public T cell receptors. Donor age, sex, ethnicity and CMV serostatus were compiled together with the repertoire data. Both class I and class II loci were covered by HLA typing, at four-digit resolution. To study patterns of TCR occurrence, a later analysis re-analyzed previously published TCR beta repertoires from 700 or so donors and added high-resolution HLA genotyping. On average, around 240,000 unique TCR beta nucleotide sequences were sequenced per donor among 350 to 400 genotyped donors of the cohort, with around 19% of those sequences being non-productive. A separate validation cohort of some 130 different subjects was used in addition to the approximately 670-subject first cohort. Typing coverage varied by locus: 629-630 donors for A, B, C, DRB1 and DQB1; roughly 510 for DQA1; about 600 for DPA1; more than 450 for DPB1. About five DR-DQ haplotypes were treated as single units for association and clustering because of strong linkage in the cohort. Of the approximately 370 genotyped donors, 65% to 90% were placed in the genetic ancestry cluster associated with self-reported Caucasian donors. All discovery cohort repertoires had been generated using a single sequencing platform. In the later analysis, no new phenotypic data were used to find candidate immune exposures; instead, reliance was placed on TCR beta sequences and their occurrence across donors. An earlier analysis of some 500 of the donors used high-throughput TCR beta sequencing to judge whether each TCR beta V gene segment behaved as functional or pseudogenic. About 310 gigabases of sequencing data and tens of millions of unique TCR sequences were included in an early release covering around 650 HLA-typed donors. Results the study describes overall, beyond this receptor: Because HLA typing was unavailable for some donors at each locus, only the typed subset was used in association tests. Roughly uniform sequencing depth across donors was assumed in presence/absence analyses, although this assumption may not hold. Most CMV-associated TCR beta chains appeared to be HLA-restricted in a later analysis, and the HLA associations seemed to be driven largely by CMV exposure. A later analysis found that TCR association rates varied across HLA loci, with DRB1 alleles showing the most associated TCRs and HLA-C alleles the fewest. An earlier analysis of approximately 590 of the donors showed that most TCR beta V segments appeared in productive rearrangements either about 87% or about 30% of the time, which broadly matched IMGT annotations. In a later analysis, several top co-occurrence clusters were reported to appear linked to parvovirus B19, influenza, CMV and Epstein-Barr virus. Because the 87-base-pair reads could not distinguish some IMGT-functional V segments, including TRBV6-2 and TRBV6-3, those segments were excluded. The sequencing pipeline was judged likely to have produced a cluster of highly shared sequence variants as a technical artifact. In this cohort, only TCR beta chains were sequenced, and detectable features were limited by the absence of alpha or paired-chain data. When HLA alleles, especially DR and DQ, strongly co-occurred, TCR associations were difficult to assign to individual alleles. Compared with equally common non-associated chains, HLA-associated TCR beta chains in a later analysis were more clonally expanded and had lower generation probabilities. V-gene and J-gene trimming of TCR beta chains was associated with a missense DCLRE1C variant in a later genetic analysis, and the association was replicated in an independent cohort. CMV serostatus was the only immune exposure information available for the cohort. In a later genetic analysis, fewer N-insertions in productive TCRs were reported among donors in an Asian-associated ancestry cluster than the roughly 700-donor mean. The authors suggested that the approach could potentially be extended to other disease states and immunological phenotypes. The classifier was reported to diagnose cytomegalovirus status with high specificity and sensitivity in both the original cohort and the validation cohort. Most TCR sequences were seen in very few donors, while some public TCRs were found in many individuals. The study listed 150 to 200 TCR beta chains as associated with cytomegalovirus. Three of the identified cytomegalovirus-associated TCR beta chains were confirmed in vitro to be specific for cytomegalovirus antigens. A further reported finding was that TCR beta sequences accurately predicted the HLA-A and HLA-B alleles for most subjects in the first cohort. Correlated functional status among segregating V segments might reflect linkage disequilibrium, but an unknown experimental factor could not be ruled out. The earlier analysis of about 600 of the donors excluded approximately 15 rarely observed V segments, including chromosome 9 orphons, because counts were too low. A later analysis associated about 18,000 TCR beta sequences with specific HLA alleles at a false discovery rate of 0.05.

Recombination linked TRBV6-1 to TRBJ2-3, with 8 junctional bases fitting TRBD1. The sample was PBMCs. The origin of this receptor is a male donor in good health and CMV-seronegative. The DNA sequence follows: TGTGCCAGCAGTGACTCACAGGGGGCAGATACGCAGTATTTT. This codes for CASSDSQGADTQYF.